These T cell receptor beta chains were read from a single sample in a study of T-cell reconstitution after alpha-beta-depleted transplantation in children. Each CDR3 protein gets one entry after TCRdb re-called the PCR reads with MiXCR. The repertoire includes around 700,000 distinct CDR3 sequences, around 13% of them detected once, and 0.79% sits in the top ten. The sequenced sample was PBMCs, obtained before TCRalphabeta/CD19-depleted stem cell transplant. The receptors originated from a girl aged 2 to 10 with congenital amegakaryocytic thrombocytopenia, due to receive a stem cell transplant. CDR3s include the opening cysteine and the closing phenylalanine or tryptophan. The order of the fields is J gene, clone size, D gene, V gene, CDR3 DNA, CDR3 protein. D genes are given only for firm matches. Size is omitted from some rows. Given values are once, few, many or a class for expanded clones.

j_call: TRBJ1-1; clone_size: few; d_call: -; v_call: TRBV28; cdr3_nt: TGTGCCAGCAGAAGACAGGAAGTGGCTGAAGCTTTCTTT; cdr3_aa: CASRRQEVAEAFF
j_call: TRBJ2-2; clone_size: many; d_call: -; v_call: TRBV5-6; cdr3_nt: TGTGCCAGCAGCCAACCTAACAGGGTCCGGGCCGGGGAGCTGTTTTTT; cdr3_aa: CASSQPNRVRAGELFF
j_call: TRBJ2-1; clone_size: -; d_call: -; v_call: TRBV4-1; cdr3_nt: TGCGCCAGCAGCCAAGAGGAGAGAATCCCATTTTACAATGAGCAGTTCTTC; cdr3_aa: CASSQEERIPFYNEQFF
j_call: TRBJ2-7; clone_size: -; d_call: TRBD1; v_call: TRBV12-3/TRBV12-4; cdr3_nt: TGTGCCAGCAGTTTTGACAGGGGAACCGAGCAGTACTTC; cdr3_aa: CASSFDRGTEQYF
j_call: TRBJ2-5; clone_size: few; d_call: -; v_call: TRBV12-3/TRBV12-4; cdr3_nt: TGTGCCAGCAGTTTTTCCCCTCGCCAAGAGACCCAGTACTTC; cdr3_aa: CASSFSPRQETQYF
j_call: TRBJ2-1; clone_size: many; d_call: -; v_call: TRBV7-6; cdr3_nt: TGTGCCAGCAGCTTAGTCGTAAGGTCCTCCAATGAGCAGTTCTTC; cdr3_aa: CASSLVVRSSNEQFF
j_call: TRBJ2-3; clone_size: many; d_call: TRBD2; v_call: TRBV12-3/TRBV12-4; cdr3_nt: TGTGCCAGCAGGATACTAGCGGGAGAAGATACGCAGTATTTT; cdr3_aa: CASRILAGEDTQYF
j_call: TRBJ1-1; clone_size: few; d_call: -; v_call: TRBV5-1; cdr3_nt: TGCGCCAGCAGCTTGGCCATTGCAGGGATGACGGCTGAAGCTTTCTTT; cdr3_aa: CASSLAIAGMTAEAFF
j_call: TRBJ2-1; clone_size: many; d_call: -; v_call: TRBV12-3/TRBV12-4; cdr3_nt: TGTGCCAGCAGTTTCGGGAGCCATCGGAATGAGCAGTTCTTC; cdr3_aa: CASSFGSHRNEQFF
j_call: TRBJ2-1; clone_size: many; d_call: -; v_call: TRBV2; cdr3_nt: TGTGCCAGCACGGATCCATCGAGCTCCTACAATGAGCAGTTCTTC; cdr3_aa: CASTDPSSSYNEQFF
j_call: TRBJ2-7; clone_size: few; d_call: -; v_call: TRBV20-1; cdr3_nt: TGCAGTGCTGGAGTGGACAGTCCCTACGAGCAGTACTTC; cdr3_aa: CSAGVDSPYEQYF
j_call: TRBJ2-1; clone_size: -; d_call: TRBD2; v_call: TRBV20-1; cdr3_nt: TGCAGTGCGGCCTCCGGGACTAGCGGGAGGGCCAAGCAGTTCTTC; cdr3_aa: CSAASGTSGRAKQFF
j_call: TRBJ1-2; clone_size: many; d_call: -; v_call: TRBV18; cdr3_nt: TGTGCCAGCTCACCACCCGCTAACTATGGCTACACCTTC; cdr3_aa: CASSPPANYGYTF
j_call: TRBJ1-2; clone_size: many; d_call: TRBD1; v_call: TRBV25-1; cdr3_nt: TGTGCCAGCAGTGCCGATCCGACAGGGTACACCTTC; cdr3_aa: CASSADPTGYTF
j_call: TRBJ2-3; clone_size: many; d_call: TRBD2; v_call: TRBV20-1; cdr3_nt: TGCAGTGCCACCTCCGGGACTAGCGGAGCCCTAATCACAGATACGCAGTATTTT; cdr3_aa: CSATSGTSGALITDTQYF
j_call: TRBJ2-7; clone_size: many; d_call: -; v_call: TRBV5-1; cdr3_nt: TGCGCCAGCACCGGAGAAAACGCCGCGCAGTACTTC; cdr3_aa: CASTGENAAQYF
j_call: TRBJ1-5; clone_size: -; d_call: -; v_call: TRBV15; cdr3_nt: TGTGCCACCAGCAGTCGGGACACGGATTTGCCCCAGCATTTT; cdr3_aa: CATSSRDTDLPQHF
j_call: TRBJ1-1; clone_size: few; d_call: -; v_call: TRBV29-1; cdr3_nt: TGCAGCGTTGCGACCGACCTGAACACTGAAGCTTTCTTT; cdr3_aa: CSVATDLNTEAFF
j_call: TRBJ1-1; clone_size: many; d_call: -; v_call: TRBV25-1; cdr3_nt: TGTGCCAGCATGATCTCCGTGGGCACTGAAGCTTTCTTT; cdr3_aa: CASMISVGTEAFF
j_call: TRBJ1-2; clone_size: -; d_call: TRBD1; v_call: TRBV7-8; cdr3_nt: TGTGCCAGCAGCTTACGACAGGGCCTTTCCCCTTCGGGCTACACCTTC; cdr3_aa: CASSLRQGLSPSGYTF
j_call: TRBJ2-1; clone_size: few; d_call: -; v_call: TRBV7-2; cdr3_nt: TGTGCCAGCGAAGACGGAGGGGACTCGCTTAACAATGAGCAGTTCTTC; cdr3_aa: CASEDGGDSLNNEQFF
j_call: TRBJ2-5; clone_size: few; d_call: -; v_call: TRBV28; cdr3_nt: TGTGCCAGCAGTTATAACAGGGTAGTTCAAGAGACCCAGTACTTC; cdr3_aa: CASSYNRVVQETQYF
j_call: TRBJ2-1; clone_size: many; d_call: -; v_call: TRBV29-1; cdr3_nt: TGCAGCGTTGAGGCGCCAGGAGAAGCGGAGCAGTTCTTC; cdr3_aa: CSVEAPGEAEQFF
j_call: TRBJ2-3; clone_size: many; d_call: TRBD2; v_call: TRBV4-1; cdr3_nt: TGCGCCAGCAGCCAAGATTTGGCTAGCGGGATGACCCCGAATACGCAGTATTTT; cdr3_aa: CASSQDLASGMTPNTQYF
j_call: TRBJ2-5; clone_size: few; d_call: -; v_call: TRBV19; cdr3_nt: TGTGCCAGTAGTAGGGGGGGGGCGAGCGAGACCCAGTACTTC; cdr3_aa: CASSRGGASETQYF
j_call: TRBJ2-7; clone_size: few; d_call: TRBD2; v_call: TRBV19; cdr3_nt: TGTGCCAGTAGTCTAGCGGGAAGCGACGAGCAGTACTTC; cdr3_aa: CASSLAGSDEQYF
j_call: TRBJ2-1; clone_size: many; d_call: -; v_call: TRBV5-1; cdr3_nt: TGCGCCAGCAGCTTGGTGGCAGGGCACAATGAGCAGTTCTTC; cdr3_aa: CASSLVAGHNEQFF
j_call: TRBJ1-4; clone_size: many; d_call: -; v_call: TRBV6-1; cdr3_nt: TGTGCCAGCTTCCAGCCGGGGAGAGAGGAAAAACTGTTTTTT; cdr3_aa: CASFQPGREEKLFF
j_call: TRBJ2-1; clone_size: many; d_call: -; v_call: TRBV7-9; cdr3_nt: TGTGCCAGCAGCTCGCTGTGGCCTCCCCATGAGCAGTTCTTC; cdr3_aa: CASSSLWPPHEQFF
j_call: TRBJ2-2; clone_size: many; d_call: TRBD1; v_call: TRBV12-3/TRBV12-4; cdr3_nt: TGTGCCAGCAGTCAACGGACAGGGGGGAACACCGGGGAGCTGTTTTTT; cdr3_aa: CASSQRTGGNTGELFF
j_call: TRBJ2-7; clone_size: -; d_call: -; v_call: TRBV5-1; cdr3_nt: TGCGCCAGCGCCATAACAGGGTTCGACGAGCAGTACTTC; cdr3_aa: CASAITGFDEQYF
j_call: TRBJ2-7; clone_size: few; d_call: -; v_call: TRBV7-3; cdr3_nt: TGTGCCAGCAGCTTGACTCCGCTTGGGGGAGAGCAGTACTTC; cdr3_aa: CASSLTPLGGEQYF
j_call: TRBJ1-1; clone_size: many; d_call: -; v_call: TRBV5-1; cdr3_nt: TGCGCCAGCCGCCCGGACTCGAACACTGAAGCTTTCTTT; cdr3_aa: CASRPDSNTEAFF
j_call: TRBJ2-5; clone_size: -; d_call: -; v_call: TRBV11-2; cdr3_nt: TGTGCCAGCAGCTTCTTGAGCCCGGGACCCCAGTACTTC; cdr3_aa: CASSFLSPGPQYF
j_call: TRBJ2-1; clone_size: many; d_call: -; v_call: TRBV15; cdr3_nt: TGTGCCACCAGCAGTGGCGGAATCAATGAGCAGTTCTTC; cdr3_aa: CATSSGGINEQFF
j_call: TRBJ2-1; clone_size: -; d_call: -; v_call: TRBV5-1; cdr3_nt: TGCGCCAGCAGAAAGGGGCCCGATGAGCAGTTCTTC; cdr3_aa: CASRKGPDEQFF
j_call: TRBJ2-3; clone_size: few; d_call: TRBD2; v_call: TRBV29-1; cdr3_nt: TGCAGCGTTGAAGACGGGAGGGGAGATACGCAGTATTTT; cdr3_aa: CSVEDGRGDTQYF
j_call: TRBJ2-3; clone_size: -; d_call: TRBD2; v_call: TRBV4-1; cdr3_nt: TGCGCCAGCAGCCAACTGGGACTAGCTTTAACAGATACGCAGTATTTT; cdr3_aa: CASSQLGLALTDTQYF
j_call: TRBJ1-5; clone_size: many; d_call: -; v_call: TRBV29-1; cdr3_nt: TGCAGCGTTGGGGATCAGGAGGGGCCCCAGCATTTT; cdr3_aa: CSVGDQEGPQHF
j_call: TRBJ2-7; clone_size: few; d_call: -; v_call: TRBV5-1; cdr3_nt: TGCGCCAGCAGCTTTACCGGGACGGTCTACTACGAGCAGTACTTC; cdr3_aa: CASSFTGTVYYEQYF
j_call: TRBJ2-3; clone_size: many; d_call: TRBD1; v_call: TRBV6-2/TRBV6-3; cdr3_nt: TGTGCCAGCAGTTACCCGGGACAGCCAACTTCTAGCACAGATACGCAGTATTTT; cdr3_aa: CASSYPGQPTSSTDTQYF
j_call: TRBJ1-6; clone_size: many; d_call: -; v_call: TRBV7-3; cdr3_nt: TGTGCCAGCAGCCTACAGGGCGGGGATAATTCACCCCTCCACTTT; cdr3_aa: CASSLQGGDNSPLHF
j_call: TRBJ1-5; clone_size: -; d_call: -; v_call: TRBV12-3/TRBV12-4; cdr3_nt: TGTGCCAGCAAGCTCGAGGCAGTAAGACAGCCCCAGCATTTT; cdr3_aa: CASKLEAVRQPQHF
j_call: TRBJ1-1; clone_size: many; d_call: TRBD1; v_call: TRBV20-1; cdr3_nt: TGCAGTGCTGAGGGACAGCCAGAAGCTTTCTTT; cdr3_aa: CSAEGQPEAFF
j_call: TRBJ2-2; clone_size: -; d_call: TRBD1; v_call: TRBV19; cdr3_nt: TGTGCCAGCACACTCAGGACAGGACCAAACACCGGGGAGCTGTTTTTT; cdr3_aa: CASTLRTGPNTGELFF
j_call: TRBJ1-2; clone_size: -; d_call: -; v_call: TRBV12-3/TRBV12-4; cdr3_nt: TGTGCCAGCAGTCTCACCGGGACGCCGTATGGCTACACCTTC; cdr3_aa: CASSLTGTPYGYTF
j_call: TRBJ2-1; clone_size: many; d_call: -; v_call: TRBV5-5; cdr3_nt: TGTGCCAGCAGCTTGGCCGGTTCCAGCTCCTACAATGAGCAGTTCTTC; cdr3_aa: CASSLAGSSSYNEQFF
j_call: TRBJ2-1; clone_size: many; d_call: TRBD2; v_call: TRBV20-1; cdr3_nt: TGCAGTGCTAGAGATTGGGCGGGAGGGCTTTCTAGCTCCTACAATGAGCAGTTCTTC; cdr3_aa: CSARDWAGGLSSSYNEQFF
j_call: TRBJ2-6; clone_size: few; d_call: TRBD2; v_call: TRBV28; cdr3_nt: TGTGCCAGCAAGCGAGGGCTAGCGGGGTCCTCTGGGGCCAACGTCCTGACTTTC; cdr3_aa: CASKRGLAGSSGANVLTF
j_call: TRBJ2-5; clone_size: -; d_call: -; v_call: TRBV7-9; cdr3_nt: TGTGCCAGCAGCCCCGTCCTATTCAAAGAGACCCAGTACTTC; cdr3_aa: CASSPVLFKETQYF